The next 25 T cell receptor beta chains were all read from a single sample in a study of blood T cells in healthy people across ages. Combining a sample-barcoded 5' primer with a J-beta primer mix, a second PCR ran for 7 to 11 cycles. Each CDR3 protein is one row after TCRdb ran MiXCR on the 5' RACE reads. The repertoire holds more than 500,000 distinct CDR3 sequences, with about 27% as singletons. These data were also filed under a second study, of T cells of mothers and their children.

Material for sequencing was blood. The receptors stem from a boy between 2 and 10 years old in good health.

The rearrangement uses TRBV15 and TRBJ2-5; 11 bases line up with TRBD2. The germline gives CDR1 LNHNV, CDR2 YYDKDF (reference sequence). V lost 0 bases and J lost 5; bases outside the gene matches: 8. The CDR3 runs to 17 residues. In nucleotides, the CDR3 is TGTGCCACCAGCAGAGATTGGACTAGCGGGTGGGAGGAGACCCAGTACTTC. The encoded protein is CATSRDWTSGWEETQYF.

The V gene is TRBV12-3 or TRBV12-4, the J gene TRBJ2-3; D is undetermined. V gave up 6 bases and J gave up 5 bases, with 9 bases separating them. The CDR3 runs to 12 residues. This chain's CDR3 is CASRPPGDTQYF. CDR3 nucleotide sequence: TGTGCCAGCAGGCCACCTGGAGATACGCAGTATTTT.

CDR3 in DNA: TGTGCCAGCAGCCCTGCGGCCCCTGAGGATACGCAGTATTTT. Residues: CASSPAAPEDTQYF. The chain is built from TRBV6-2 or TRBV6-3 and TRBJ2-3; no reliable D call. The CDR3 covers 14 residues. Looked up from germline, CDR1 is MNHEY and CDR2 is SVGEGT. V lost 6 bases to trimming and J lost 6 bases, with 16 bases between them.

The CDR3 here is CASSLGRLAGETQYF. CDR3 nucleotide sequence: TGTGCCAGCAGCTTAGGTAGACTAGCAGGGGAGACCCAGTACTTC. V is TRBV7-2 and J is TRBJ2-5; 7 bases agree with TRBD2. Germline CDR1 reads SGHTA; CDR2 reads FQGNSA. This CDR3 comprises 15 residues. The J segment lost 5 bases and the V segment lost 1 base, leaving 7 bases of the junction unmatched.

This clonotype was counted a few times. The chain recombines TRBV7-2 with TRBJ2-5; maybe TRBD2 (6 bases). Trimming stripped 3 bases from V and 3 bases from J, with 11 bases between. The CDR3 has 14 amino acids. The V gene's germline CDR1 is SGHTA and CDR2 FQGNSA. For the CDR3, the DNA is TGTGCCAGCAGCTTGGGACTTAAGGAAGAGACCCAGTACTTC. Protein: CASSLGLKEETQYF.

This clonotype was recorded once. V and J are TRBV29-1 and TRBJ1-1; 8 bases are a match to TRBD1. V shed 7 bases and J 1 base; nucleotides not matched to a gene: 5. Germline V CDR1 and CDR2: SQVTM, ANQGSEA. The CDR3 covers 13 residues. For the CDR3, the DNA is TGCAGCGCCAGGACAGGGAAGAACACTGAAGCTTTCTTT. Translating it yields CSARTGKNTEAFF.

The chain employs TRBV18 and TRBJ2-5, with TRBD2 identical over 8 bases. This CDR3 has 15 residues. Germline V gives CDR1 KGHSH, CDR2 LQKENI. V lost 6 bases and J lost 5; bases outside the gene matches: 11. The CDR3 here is CASSPTGRGKETQYF. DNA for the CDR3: TGTGCCAGCTCCCCTACCGGGAGGGGGAAGGAGACCCAGTACTTC.

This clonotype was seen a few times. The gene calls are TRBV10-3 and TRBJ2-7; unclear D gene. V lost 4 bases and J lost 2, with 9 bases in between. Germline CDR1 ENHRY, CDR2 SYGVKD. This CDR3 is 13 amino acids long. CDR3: CAISVGSPYEQYF. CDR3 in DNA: TGTGCCATCAGTGTGGGGTCCCCCTACGAGCAGTACTTC.

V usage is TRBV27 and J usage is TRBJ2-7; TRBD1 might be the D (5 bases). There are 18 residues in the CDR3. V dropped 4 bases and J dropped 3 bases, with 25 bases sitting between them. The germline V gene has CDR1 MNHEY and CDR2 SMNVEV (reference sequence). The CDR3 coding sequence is TGTGCCAGCAGTTCGAAGACAGATAGTTCTCTCTGGATCTACGAGCAGTACTTC. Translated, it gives CASSSKTDSSLWIYEQYF.

CDR3 protein: CASSYQWGDEQFF. CDR3 coding DNA: TGTGCCAGCAGCTATCAATGGGGGGATGAGCAGTTCTTC. The rearrangement joins TRBV25-1 to TRBJ2-1; weak D call: TRBD2 (6 bases). V lost 6 bases and J 8 bases, leaving 14 bases between the germline ends. CDR1 MGHDK and CDR2 SYGVNS come from the germline V gene. The CDR3 is made up of 13 amino acids.

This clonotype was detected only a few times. The CDR3 spells CSAGTSGGSYNEQFF. The CDR3 coding sequence is TGCAGTGCTGGAACTAGCGGAGGCTCCTACAATGAGCAGTTCTTC. The chain has TRBV20-1 and TRBJ2-1, with 8 positions matching TRBD2. The CDR3 covers 15 residues. Looked up from germline, CDR1 is DFQATT and CDR2 is SNEGSKA (reference sequence). With 5 bases clipped from V and 0 bases from J, the junction kept 6 bases outside the gene matches.

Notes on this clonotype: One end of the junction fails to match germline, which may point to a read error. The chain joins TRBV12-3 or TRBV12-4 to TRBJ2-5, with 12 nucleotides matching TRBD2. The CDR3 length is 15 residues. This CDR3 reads CASSPSGGARETQHF. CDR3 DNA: TGTGCCAGCAGTCCTAGCGGGGGGGCCCGGGAGACCCAGCACTTC.

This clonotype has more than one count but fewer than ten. This CDR3 is CASSTRHGTSYNEQFF. As DNA, the CDR3 is TGTGCCAGCAGTACACGACACGGTACCTCCTACAATGAGCAGTTCTTC. The chain employs TRBV12-3 or TRBV12-4 and TRBJ2-1, with D unresolved. V gave up 5 bases and J gave up 0 bases, with 14 bases separating them. This CDR3 comprises 16 residues.

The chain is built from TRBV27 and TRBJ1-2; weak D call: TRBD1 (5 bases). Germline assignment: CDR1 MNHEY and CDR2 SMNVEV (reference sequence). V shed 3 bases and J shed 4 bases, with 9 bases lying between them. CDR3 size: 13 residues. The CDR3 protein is CASSFKGSYGYTF. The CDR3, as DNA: TGTGCCAGCAGTTTCAAGGGGAGCTATGGCTACACCTTC.

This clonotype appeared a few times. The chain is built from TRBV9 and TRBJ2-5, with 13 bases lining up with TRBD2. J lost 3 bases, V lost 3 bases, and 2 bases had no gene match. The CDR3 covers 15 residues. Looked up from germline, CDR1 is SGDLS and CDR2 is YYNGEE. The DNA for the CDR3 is TGTGCCAGCAGCGCCGGACTAGCGGGGGAAGAGACCCAGTACTTC. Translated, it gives CASSAGLAGEETQYF.

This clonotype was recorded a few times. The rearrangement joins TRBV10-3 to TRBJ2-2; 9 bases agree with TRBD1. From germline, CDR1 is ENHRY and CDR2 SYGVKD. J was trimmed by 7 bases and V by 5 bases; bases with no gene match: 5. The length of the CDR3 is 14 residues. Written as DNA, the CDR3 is TGTGCCATCAGTTGGGACAGGGATAACGGGGAGCTGTTTTTT. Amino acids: CAISWDRDNGELFF.

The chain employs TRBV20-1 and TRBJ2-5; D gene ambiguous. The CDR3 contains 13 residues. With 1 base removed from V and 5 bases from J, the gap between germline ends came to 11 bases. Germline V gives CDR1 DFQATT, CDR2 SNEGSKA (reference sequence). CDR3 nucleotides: TGCAGTGCTAGAGGGGAAAGGTTGGAGACCCAGTACTTC. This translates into CSARGERLETQYF.

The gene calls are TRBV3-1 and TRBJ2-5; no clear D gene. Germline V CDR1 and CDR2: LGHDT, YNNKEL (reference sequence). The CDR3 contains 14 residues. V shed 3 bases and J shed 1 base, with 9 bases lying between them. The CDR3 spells CASSQPGVQETQYF. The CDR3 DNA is TGTGCCAGCAGCCAGCCTGGGGTCCAAGAGACCCAGTACTTC.

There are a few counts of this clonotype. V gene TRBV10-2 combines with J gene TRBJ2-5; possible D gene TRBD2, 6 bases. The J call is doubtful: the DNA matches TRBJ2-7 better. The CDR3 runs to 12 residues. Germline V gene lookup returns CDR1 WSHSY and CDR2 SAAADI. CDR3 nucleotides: TGCGCCAGCAGGACTAGTTCGAACGAGCAGTACTTC. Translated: CASRTSSNEQYF.

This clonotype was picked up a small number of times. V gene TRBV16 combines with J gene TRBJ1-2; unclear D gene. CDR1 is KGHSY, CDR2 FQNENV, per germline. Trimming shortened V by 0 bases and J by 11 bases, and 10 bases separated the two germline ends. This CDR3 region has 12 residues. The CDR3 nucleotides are TGTGCCAGCAGCCAATCGACCCGCAGATACACCTTC. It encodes CASSQSTRRYTF.

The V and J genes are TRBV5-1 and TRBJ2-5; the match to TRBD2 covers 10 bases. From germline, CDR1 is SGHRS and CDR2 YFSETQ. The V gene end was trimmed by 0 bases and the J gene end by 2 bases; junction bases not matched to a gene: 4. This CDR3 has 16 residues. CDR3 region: CASSLDLAGAQETQYF. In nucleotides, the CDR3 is TGCGCCAGCAGCTTGGATCTAGCGGGAGCGCAAGAGACCCAGTACTTC. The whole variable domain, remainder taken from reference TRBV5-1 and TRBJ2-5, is KAGVTQTPRYLIKTRGQQVTLSCSPISGHRSVSWYQQTPGQGLQFLFEYFSETQRNKGNFPGRFSGRQFSNSRSEMNVSTLELGDSALYLCASSLDLAGAQETQYFGPGTRLLVL.

The CDR3 coding sequence is TGTGCCAGCAAAAAACTCCAGGAATACAATGAGCAGTTCTTC. It specifies CASKKLQEYNEQFF. This chain links TRBV6-2 or TRBV6-3 with TRBJ2-1; D is undetermined. V lost 7 bases, J lost 4 bases, and 14 bases lay in between. Germline V lookup: CDR1 MNHEY, CDR2 SVGEGT. The CDR3 length is 14 residues.

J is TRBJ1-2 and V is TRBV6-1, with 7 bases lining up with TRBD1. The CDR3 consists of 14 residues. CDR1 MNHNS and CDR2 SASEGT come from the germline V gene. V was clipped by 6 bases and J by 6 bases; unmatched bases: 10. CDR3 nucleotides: TGTGCCAGCAGAGACACACAGGGGAAACATGGCTACACCTTC. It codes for CASRDTQGKHGYTF.

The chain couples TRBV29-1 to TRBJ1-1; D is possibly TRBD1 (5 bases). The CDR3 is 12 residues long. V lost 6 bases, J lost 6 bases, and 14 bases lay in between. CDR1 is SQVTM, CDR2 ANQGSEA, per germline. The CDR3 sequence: CSVRGGSAEAFF. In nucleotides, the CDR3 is TGCAGCGTCCGGGGGGGGTCGGCTGAAGCTTTCTTT.

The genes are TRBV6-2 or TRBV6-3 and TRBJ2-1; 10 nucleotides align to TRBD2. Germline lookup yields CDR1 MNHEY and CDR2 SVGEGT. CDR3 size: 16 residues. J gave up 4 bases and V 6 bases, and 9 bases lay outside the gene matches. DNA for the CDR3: TGTGCCAGCAGCCGCTCACTAGCGGGGCGGTACAATGAGCAGTTCTTC. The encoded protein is CASSRSLAGRYNEQFF.